One and the same sample provided the 4 T cell receptor beta chains below, sequenced in a study of OX40 agonist ivuxolimab in advanced cancers. Method: immunoSEQ multiplex PCR; TCRdb's copy keeps in-frame clones and lacks some. The table records 75,000 to 100,000 clones, more than 85% of them present only once. The input for sequencing was CD4+ or CD8+ T cells sorted from blood, taken in a trial of the OX40 agonist ivuxolimab. These receptor sequences come from an adult with an advanced solid tumor such as melanoma, head and neck, liver or kidney cancer.

The chain links TRBV7-2 to TRBJ2-5, with 11 bases matching TRBD1. The CDR3 consists of 15 residues. Looked up from germline, CDR1 is SGHTA and CDR2 is FQGNSA. V lost 5 bases and J lost 5; bases outside the gene matches: 7. DNA of the CDR3: TGTGCCAGCAGCCCCGGACAGGGGGCGAGGGAGACCCAGTACTTC. Translating it yields CASSPGQGARETQYF. Based on the CDR3 plus reference TRBV7-2 and TRBJ2-5, the full variable domain is GAGVSQSPSNKVTEKGKDVELRCDPISGHTALYWYRQSLGQGLEFLIYFQGNSAPDKSGLPSDRFSAERTGGSVSTLTIQRTQQEDSAVYLCASSPGQGARETQYFGPGTRLLVL.

This rearrangement joins TRBV5-1 to TRBJ2-7; D unresolved. Deletions cut 0 bases from V and 0 bases from J, with 10 bases between. Germline V gene data show CDR1 as SGHRS and CDR2 as YFSETQ. The CDR3 runs to 15 residues. The CDR3 sequence: CASSLESSSSYEQYF. DNA for the CDR3: TGCGCCAGCAGCTTGGAATCCTCGAGCTCCTACGAGCAGTACTTC.

The genes are TRBV28 and TRBJ2-7; D unresolved. The CDR3 length is 13 residues. Germline V gene data show CDR1 as MDHEN and CDR2 as SYDVKM. The V and J ends lost 8 bases and 0 bases respectively, with 11 bases between them. The CDR3 DNA reads TGTGCCAGCGTGGTGGGAAGCTCCTACGAGCAGTACTTC. Translation gives CASVVGSSYEQYF.

This chain uses TRBV2 with TRBJ2-5, with D possibly matching TRBD1 (5 bases). CDR1 SNHLY and CDR2 FYNNEI come from the germline V gene. This CDR3 comprises 15 residues. V was cut by 1 base and J by 4 bases, with 13 bases left in between. Written as DNA, the CDR3 is TGTGCCAGCAGTGAAGGGCAGTGGGGCAGAGAGACCCAGTACTTC. Encoded protein: CASSEGQWGRETQYF.